This T cell receptor beta chain is drawn from a study of response to subunit inactivated influenza vaccine. General study findings and limits: New T cells are recruited in small numbers by each seasonal influenza vaccination, according to the authors' suggestion.

Each CDR3 protein is one row after TCRdb ran MiXCR on the RT-PCR reads. Counted here are fewer than 700,000 distinct CDR3 sequences, approximately 12% occurring once; the ten biggest clones make up around 13%. Trimming pared 4 bases from V and 2 bases from J, leaving 10 bases between. There are 14 residues in the CDR3. In germline, CDR1 is SGHKS, CDR2 YYEKEE (reference sequence). There are a few counts of this clonotype. Its antigen is currently unknown. The chain has TRBV5-5 and TRBJ1-5, with unresolved D. The material was PBMCs from blood, obtained roughly 6 weeks after vaccination. The sequence was obtained from a man aged 50 to 59 who received an inactivated influenza vaccine. The CDR3 DNA is TGTGCCAGCAGCAAGTTCTTGGGCAATCAGCCCCAGCATTTT. It encodes CASSKFLGNQPQHF.